This T cell receptor beta chain was retrieved from a study of T-cell memory formation after mild COVID-19. Overall study context: The study found TCR clusters largely donor specific.

TCRdb reprocessed the 5' RACE reads with MiXCR, giving one entry per CDR3 protein. Of 300,000 to 350,000 distinct CDR3 sequences in the sample, 13% to 15% were seen once. Note on this clonotype: Its antigen is unknown.

Study-wide findings and caveats: Memory cells collected pre-infection included some clones that later responded, suggesting cross-reactive memory joined.

J gave up 7 bases and V 6 bases, and 11 bases lay outside the gene matches. This CDR3 region has 14 residues. V is TRBV12-3 or TRBV12-4 and J is TRBJ1-1; 7 bases align to TRBD1. The origin of this receptor is a man between 18 and 35 years old who had mild COVID-19 (a few samples of this study predate the infection). Cell type and time point are not known. The sequenced sample was PBMCs or a T cell subset sorted from them (not recorded which). CDR3 loop: CASRPTGTENEAFF. CDR3 coding DNA: TGTGCCAGCAGACCGACCGGGACAGAAAATGAAGCTTTCTTT.